This TCR beta chain is drawn from a study of long-term antiretroviral therapy in people with HIV. The germline V gene has CDR1 LGHNA and CDR2 YSLEER. Trimming removed 1 base from V and 7 bases from J; junction bases left unmatched: 11. CDR3 length: 17 residues. The sample holds one count of this clone. Sequencing relied on immunoSEQ assay v3.0, run at survey level. Profiled with immunoSEQ multiplex PCR; TCRdb holds only in-frame clones, not every one. The sample comprises about 17,000 clones, over 75% of which are singletons, and 7.5% to 9.5% rests with the top ten. The sequences come from unsorted PBMCs, collected 0.3 years after starting antiretroviral therapy. The V and J genes are TRBV4-3 and TRBJ2-3; 10 bases are shared with TRBD2. The receptor was derived from a man in his sixties with HIV. The CDR3 bases are TGCGCCAGCAGCCAAGGCCTAGCGGGGGCAAGTGGTTATACGCAGTATTTT. It is translated as CASSQGLAGASGYTQYF.